These 29 T cell receptor beta chains came from one sample sequenced in a study of T cell repertoires in ileal Crohn's disease. Only in-frame clones appear in the TCRdb table, and some are missing; sequencing was by immunoSEQ multiplex PCR. The sample holds 5,500 to 7,500 clones; 70% to 90% are singletons and the top ten take about 0.8%. The sorted cells were lamina propria lymphocytes from surgical specimens, first isolated by density gradient. Sample: CD4+ T cells from ileum. The receptors were sampled from an adult with Crohn's disease. Some clones in this sample may be carry-over from other donors' samples.

In its sample, this clone was seen a few times. The gene calls are TRBV11-3 and TRBJ2-1, with D possibly being TRBD1 (6 bases). Per the germline V gene, CDR1 is SGHNT and CDR2 is YENEEA. This CDR3 is built from 12 residues. Deletions cut 4 bases from V and 8 bases from J, with 9 bases between. The CDR3 loop reads CASSSQGHEQFF. CDR3 coding DNA: TGTGCCAGCAGCTCACAGGGTCATGAGCAGTTCTTC.

This chain uses TRBV19 with TRBJ1-2, with TRBD1 identical over 8 bases. The CDR3 consists of 13 residues. V was pared by 5 bases and J by 8 bases, with 7 bases of the junction left unmatched. The germline V gene encodes CDR1 LNHDA and CDR2 SQIVND (reference sequence). The CDR3 DNA reads as TGTGCCAGTAGTGCGACCGGACAGGGAGGCTACACCTTC. Residues: CASSATGQGGYTF.

This clone has only a few counts. The genes are TRBV30 and TRBJ2-2; a possible D gene is TRBD1 (5 bases). CDR3 length equals 15 residues. From germline, CDR1 is GTSNPN and CDR2 SVGIG (reference sequence). Trimming removed 2 bases at V and 3 bases at J, with 13 bases between. CDR3: CAWSSGREYTGELFF. CDR3 DNA: TGTGCCTGGAGTTCCGGCAGGGAATACACCGGGGAGCTGTTTTTT.

V gene TRBV18 combines with J gene TRBJ1-6, with 9 bases fitting TRBD1. Germline V gives CDR1 KGHSH, CDR2 LQKENI. V lost 8 bases to trimming and J lost 10 bases; unmatched junction nucleotides: 9. This CDR3 contains 14 residues. The CDR3 nucleotides are TGTGCCAGCAATATAGGACAGGGGAGATCACCCCTCCACTTT. Translation gives CASNIGQGRSPLHF.

This rearrangement joins TRBV19 to TRBJ2-3; 11 nucleotides align to TRBD2. This CDR3 region has 15 residues. CDR1 is LNHDA, CDR2 SQIVND, per germline (reference sequence). Unmatched junction bases numbered 1, after V lost 5 bases and J lost 0 bases. CDR3 DNA sequence: TGTGCCAGTAGTTGGACTAGCGGGAGCACAGATACGCAGTATTTT. The encoded protein is CASSWTSGSTDTQYF.

The rearrangement links TRBV29-1 to TRBJ1-1; no firm D call. CDR3 size: 15 residues. Trimming took 3 bases from V and 13 from J, leaving 27 bases between them. CDR1 is SQVTM and CDR2 is ANQGSEA in the germline V gene. CDR3 region: CSVDGPASEYLPGFF. DNA of the CDR3: TGCAGCGTTGACGGCCCCGCTTCGGAATATCTCCCGGGTTTCTTT. Filled out from reference TRBV29-1 and TRBJ1-1, the complete variable domain reads SAVISQKPSRDICQRGTSLTIQCQVDSQVTMMFWYRQQPGQSLTLIATANQGSEATYESGFVIDKFPISRPNLTFSTLTVSNMSPEDSSIYLCSVDGPASEYLPGFFGQGTRLTVV.

The genes are TRBV4-1 and TRBJ2-2, with D unclear. Looked up from germline, CDR1 is MGHRA and CDR2 is YSYEKL. The CDR3 loop spans 14 amino acids. Between the trimmed V and J ends, which lost 3 bases and 1 base, there was a span of 6 bases. CDR3 region: CASSHPRNTGELFF. In DNA form, the CDR3 reads TGCGCCAGCAGCCACCCTAGGAACACCGGGGAGCTGTTTTTT.

The chain has TRBV7-9 and TRBJ2-2, with D perhaps matching TRBD1 (6 bases). The germline V gene has CDR1 SEHNR and CDR2 FQNEAQ (reference sequence). V was shortened by 3 bases and J by 6 bases, with 11 bases between the two germline ends. This CDR3 is built from 14 residues. CDR3 residues: CASSLATGSGELFF. In nucleotides, the CDR3 is TGTGCCAGCAGCTTGGCCACAGGGTCCGGGGAGCTGTTTTTT.

This chain links TRBV7-6 with TRBJ2-1; 8 bases match TRBD2. Germline lookup yields CDR1 SGHVS and CDR2 FNYEAQ. CDR3 size: 15 residues. After removal of 6 bases from V and 6 bases from J, the junction contained 10 bases not matched to a gene. The CDR3 DNA follows: TGTGCCAGCAGTTCCGCGGGACTAGAAAGCAATGAGCAGTTCTTC. It is translated as CASSSAGLESNEQFF.

The rearrangement links TRBV2 to TRBJ1-5; the D gene is possibly TRBD1 (6 bases). Trimming took off 6 bases at V and 4 bases at J, with 10 bases between the two ends. The CDR3 has 13 amino acids. Per germline, CDR1 SNHLY and CDR2 FYNNEI. The CDR3 DNA reads TGTGCCAGCAGGGACAGCTTAAATCAGCCCCAGCATTTT. Translated: CASRDSLNQPQHF.

The chain's CDR3 is CASSPRQGARLNTEAFF. The CDR3 DNA reads as TGTGCCAGCAGCCCTAGGCAGGGGGCTCGTTTGAACACTGAAGCTTTCTTT. This rearrangement joins TRBV11-1 to TRBJ1-1, with 8 bases aligning to TRBD1. Per the germline V gene, CDR1 is SGHAT and CDR2 is FQDESV (reference sequence). CDR3 length: 17 amino acids. Germline trimming cut 5 bases from V and 0 bases from J; bases unmatched to any gene: 11. The variable domain in full, completed from reference TRBV11-1 and TRBJ1-1, reads EAEVAQSPRYKITEKSQAVAFWCDPISGHATLYWYRQILGQGPELLVQFQDESVVDDSQLPKDRFSAERLKGVDSTLKIQPAELGDSAMYLCASSPRQGARLNTEAFFGQGTRLTVV.

With regard to this clone: Other DNA sequences from this sample encode an identical CDR3 as well. The V and J genes are TRBV19 and TRBJ2-3; D possibly corresponds to TRBD1 (5 bases). The CDR3 consists of 14 residues. Germline CDR1 is LNHDA and CDR2 is SQIVND (reference sequence). V lost 3 bases, J lost 0 bases, and 7 bases lay in between. The CDR3, as DNA: TGTGCCAGTAGTATGGGGCAGAGCACAGATACGCAGTATTTT. This encodes CASSMGQSTDTQYF. Looking up the rest from reference TRBV19 and TRBJ2-3 gives the full variable domain: DGGITQSPKYLFRKEGQNVTLSCEQNLNHDAMYWYRQDPGQGLRLIYYSQIVNDFQKGDIAEGYSVSREKKESFPLTVTSAQKNPTAFYLCASSMGQSTDTQYFGPGTRLTVL.

The CDR3 region is CASGADRDSPLHF. CDR3 sequence (DNA): TGTGCTAGTGGTGCCGACAGGGATTCACCCCTCCACTTT. V and J are TRBV12-5 and TRBJ1-6; 7 bases are shared with TRBD1. In germline, CDR1 is LGHNT, CDR2 FRNRAP. V shed 5 bases, J shed 8 bases, and the junction held 3 bases outside the gene matches. The CDR3 contains 13 residues.

The rearrangement links TRBV19 to TRBJ2-1; 10 positions agree with TRBD1. The CDR3 has 14 residues. Germline CDR1 is LNHDA and CDR2 is SQIVND (reference sequence). J was trimmed by 7 bases and V by 5 bases; bases with no gene match: 5. CDR3 DNA: TGTGCCAGTAGTGCAAGACAGGGGGCAAATGAGCAGTTCTTC. Residues: CASSARQGANEQFF.

The chain has TRBV10-3 and TRBJ2-3, with D maybe TRBD2 (6 bases). The CDR3 loop spans 18 amino acids. V was cut by 3 bases and J by 0 bases, with 19 bases left in between. Germline assignment: CDR1 ENHRY and CDR2 SYGVKD. The CDR3 loop reads CAISDSTGTSGSTDTQYF. CDR3 in DNA: TGTGCCATCAGTGACTCTACCGGGACTTCGGGAAGCACAGATACGCAGTATTTT.

The V gene is TRBV11-2, the J gene TRBJ2-6, with 11 bases matching TRBD1. This CDR3 comprises 18 residues. The trim removed 5 bases at V and 0 bases at J, leaving 6 bases unmatched. CDR1 is SGHAT and CDR2 is FQNNGV in the germline V gene. Here the CDR3 reads CASSPGQGAGSGANVLTF. As DNA, the CDR3 is TGTGCCAGCAGCCCAGGACAGGGGGCGGGCTCTGGGGCCAACGTCCTGACTTTC.

The CDR3 protein is CAWSIKLAGNEQYF. DNA for the CDR3: TGTGCCTGGAGTATTAAGCTAGCGGGAAACGAGCAGTACTTC. This chain links TRBV30 with TRBJ2-7, with TRBD2 identical over 9 bases. J gave up 5 bases and V 2 bases, and 7 bases lay outside the gene matches. CDR1 and CDR2 (germline): GTSNPN, SVGIG (reference sequence). This CDR3 spans 14 amino acids.

This chain links TRBV11-3 with TRBJ1-1; 7 nucleotides match TRBD1. The length of the CDR3 is 16 residues. Germline values: CDR1 SGHNT, CDR2 YENEEA. V gave up 6 bases and J gave up 3 bases; unmatched junction bases: 13. CDR3 sequence: CASSVIRGFLHTEAFF. CDR3 coding DNA: TGTGCCAGCAGTGTTATCAGGGGGTTTCTTCACACTGAAGCTTTCTTT.

V gene TRBV5-1 combines with J gene TRBJ2-3; 7 bases line up with TRBD1. V lost 0 bases and J lost 4; bases outside the gene matches: 5. Germline V gene sequence: CDR1 SGHRS, CDR2 YFSETQ. This CDR3 is 15 amino acids long. For the CDR3, the DNA is TGCGCCAGCAGCTTGGGAGACAGGGTGGCAGATACGCAGTATTTT. It translates to CASSLGDRVADTQYF.

The CDR3: CASSPGGRENNEQFF. Here the CDR3 DNA reads TGCGCCAGCAGCCCCGGAGGGCGGGAAAACAATGAGCAGTTCTTC. The chain has TRBV5-1 and TRBJ2-1; a weak D match, TRBD2 (6 bases). The V end was cut by 4 bases, the J end by 5 bases, with 16 bases between. Germline values: CDR1 SGHRS, CDR2 YFSETQ. This CDR3 has 15 amino acids. Full variable domain (remainder filled in from reference TRBV5-1 and TRBJ2-1): KAGVTQTPRYLIKTRGQQVTLSCSPISGHRSVSWYQQTPGQGLQFLFEYFSETQRNKGNFPGRFSGRQFSNSRSEMNVSTLELGDSALYLCASSPGGRENNEQFFGPGTRLTVL.

This chain connects TRBV5-1 to TRBJ1-2, with a tentative D call TRBD1 (5 bases). Germline lookup yields CDR1 SGHRS and CDR2 YFSETQ. V lost 3 bases to trimming and J lost 7 bases, with 16 bases between them. The CDR3 is 14 residues long. This CDR3 reads CASSSSQGGGGYTF. The CDR3 DNA sequence: TGCGCCAGCAGCTCATCTCAGGGCGGGGGTGGCTACACCTTC.

This clone was seen a handful of times. The rearrangement links TRBV5-4 to TRBJ1-2; 7 nucleotides match TRBD1. Germline V gene lookup returns CDR1 SGHNT and CDR2 YYREEE (reference sequence). The CDR3 has 14 amino acids. V was clipped by 4 bases and J by 8 bases; unmatched bases: 11. CDR3 in amino acids: CASSLARQGRGYTF. Written as DNA, the CDR3 is TGTGCCAGCAGCCTGGCGCGACAGGGACGAGGCTACACCTTC.

The J gene is TRBJ2-1, the V gene TRBV30; a possible D gene is TRBD2 (6 bases). Per germline, CDR1 GTSNPN and CDR2 SVGIG (reference sequence). V was cut by 4 bases and J by 5 bases, with 18 bases left in between. CDR3 length: 15 residues. This CDR3 reads CAWTVATGLDNEQFF. In nucleotides, the CDR3 is TGTGCCTGGACCGTCGCAACGGGACTGGACAATGAGCAGTTCTTC.

The chain uses TRBV7-8 and TRBJ1-2; the match to TRBD1 covers 9 bases. The J segment lost 5 bases and the V segment lost 1 base, leaving 5 bases of the junction unmatched. Germline CDR1 is SGHVS and CDR2 is FQNEAQ. The CDR3 covers 15 residues. The CDR3 loop reads CASSLEDRGPYGYTF. The DNA of the CDR3 is TGTGCCAGCAGCTTAGAGGACAGGGGACCTTATGGCTACACCTTC.

The chain has TRBV7-8 and TRBJ1-5; D gene unclear. CDR1 is SGHVS, CDR2 FQNEAQ, per germline. The ends were cut back, 0 bases at V and 0 bases at J, with 6 bases in the middle. The CDR3 sequence is 15 residues long. Here the CDR3 reads CASSLAGGSNQPQHF. The DNA for the CDR3 is TGTGCCAGCAGCTTAGCGGGAGGTAGCAATCAGCCCCAGCATTTT.

The chain uses TRBV4-2 and TRBJ2-2; 12 bases are shared with TRBD2. V was pared by 0 bases and J by 3 bases, with 2 bases of the junction left unmatched. Germline V lookup: CDR1 LGHNA, CDR2 YNFKEQ. This CDR3 is 17 amino acids long. The CDR3 DNA follows: TGTGCCAGCAGCCAAGACCTAGCGGGAGGGTACACCGGGGAGCTGTTTTTT. Protein product: CASSQDLAGGYTGELFF.

This chain links TRBV4-2 with TRBJ2-1, with 11 bases fitting TRBD2. The V and J ends lost 0 bases and 10 bases, in that order; junction bases with no gene match: 11. Germline V CDR1 and CDR2: LGHNA, YNFKEQ. This CDR3 spans 17 amino acids. As DNA, the CDR3 is TGTGCCAGCAGCCAAGATGGGGGGGCTAGCGGGAGGATAGAGCAGTTCTTC. Its protein product is CASSQDGGASGRIEQFF.

The rearrangement uses TRBV2 and TRBJ2-3; D gene ambiguous. V lost 7 bases and J 2 bases, leaving 10 bases between the germline ends. The CDR3 totals 13 residues. CDR1 is SNHLY and CDR2 is FYNNEI in the germline V gene. CDR3 in amino acids: CASMLLYTDTQYF. Here the CDR3 DNA reads TGTGCCAGCATGCTGCTATACACAGATACGCAGTATTTT.

V is TRBV28 and J is TRBJ2-7, with 7 bases aligning to TRBD1. This CDR3 has 14 amino acids. The germline V gene has CDR1 MDHEN and CDR2 SYDVKM. V shed 6 bases, J shed 2 bases, and the junction held 7 bases outside the gene matches. CDR3 bases: TGTGCCAGCAGACATCCGGGACAGACCTACGAGCAGTACTTC. Its translation is CASRHPGQTYEQYF.